Sequencing of this T cell receptor beta chain was carried out in a study of blood T cell repertoires in COVID-19. Method: immunoSEQ multiplex PCR; TCRdb's copy keeps in-frame clones and lacks some. The sample lists about 190,000 clones; 84% were seen once. Germline loops: CDR1 SGHRS, CDR2 YFSETQ. The CDR3 has 12 residues. Trimming took off 4 bases at V and 8 bases at J, with 10 bases between the two ends. The rearrangement joins TRBV5-1 to TRBJ2-1, with no clear D. The specimen sequenced was peripheral blood. The clonotype comes from a man aged 30 to 39 with active or convalescent COVID-19. CDR3 nucleotide sequence: TGCGCCAGCAGCCTGCCGGAGTATGAGCAGTTCTTC. Amino acid sequence: CASSLPEYEQFF.